Each of the 5 T cell receptor beta chains below was sequenced from the same sample in a study of blood T cell repertoires in COVID-19 (dated by TCRdb to the early 2020s). Library preparation employed the immunoSEQ multiplex PCR assay. Held by TCRdb, this immuneACCESS table contains in-frame sequences only and omits some clones. Under half of the omission traces to an unresolved V gene where checked; the cause of the rest is unknown. The sample profile shows some 160,000 clones; 88% of them were found once. The biggest ten clones account for more than 2% of the sample. The sequenced sample consisted of peripheral blood. Receptors were obtained from a man aged 50 or older who had recovered from COVID-19.

J is TRBJ2-2 and V is TRBV7-3; 9 bases align to TRBD2. Germline loops: CDR1 SGHTA, CDR2 FQGTGA. The CDR3 sequence is 16 residues long. After removal of 1 base from V and 2 bases from J, the junction contained 2 bases not matched to a gene. CDR3 nucleotides: TGTGCCAGCAGCTTAAGACTAGCGGCTAACACCGGGGAGCTGTTTTTT. Protein: CASSLRLAANTGELFF.

This chain connects TRBV7-2 to TRBJ2-3, with 8 bases matching TRBD2. Germline CDR1 and CDR2: SGHTA and FQGNSA. The CDR3 sequence is 14 residues long. With V trimmed by 1 base and J by 3 bases, 0 bases remained unmatched. The CDR3 reads CASSLERETDTQYF. CDR3 nucleotide sequence: TGTGCCAGCAGCTTAGAGCGGGAGACAGATACGCAGTATTTT.

The chain links TRBV18 to TRBJ1-5; 7 bases are shared with TRBD1. CDR3 size: 16 residues. With V trimmed by 6 bases and J by 0 bases, 8 bases remained unmatched. Germline V gives CDR1 KGHSH, CDR2 LQKENI. CDR3 loop: CASSGRDRVSNQPQHF. In DNA, the CDR3 is TGTGCCAGCTCGGGGCGCGACAGGGTTAGCAATCAGCCCCAGCATTTT.

The chain couples TRBV5-4 to TRBJ2-7; 8 nucleotides align to TRBD1. The germline V gene has CDR1 SGHNT and CDR2 YYREEE (reference sequence). V trimming: 9 bases; J trimming: 0 bases; junction bases outside the gene matches: 5. CDR3 length: 13 amino acids. For the CDR3, the DNA is TGTGCCACCCGGGACAGGTCCTCCTACGAGCAGTACTTC. This gives the protein CATRDRSSYEQYF.

This chain uses TRBV19 with TRBJ2-2, with TRBD2 matching 11 bases. Germline values: CDR1 LNHDA, CDR2 SQIVND (reference sequence). V trimming: 5 bases; J trimming: 6 bases; junction bases outside the gene matches: 11. This CDR3 region has 17 residues. CDR3 in DNA: TGTGCCAGTAGTCGGGTAGCGGGGGGGCGAGCCGCCGGGGAGCTGTTTTTT. Translating it yields CASSRVAGGRAAGELFF. The entire variable domain, with the rest obtained from reference TRBV19 and TRBJ2-2, is as follows: DGGITQSPKYLFRKEGQNVTLSCEQNLNHDAMYWYRQDPGQGLRLIYYSQIVNDFQKGDIAEGYSVSREKKESFPLTVTSAQKNPTAFYLCASSRVAGGRAAGELFFGEGSRLTVL.